This T cell receptor beta chain came from a study of OX40 agonist ivuxolimab in advanced cancers. The ends were cut back, 0 bases at V and 3 bases at J, with 10 bases in the middle. Germline-derived CDR1 and CDR2 are SGDLS and YYNGEE. The CDR3 extends over 14 amino acids. Assay: immunoSEQ multiplex PCR; the TCRdb copy retains only in-frame clones and omits some. The data contain tens of thousands of clones, 65% to 90% of them seen just once; the ten biggest clones take up about 1.1%. This chain links TRBV9 with TRBJ2-7; maybe TRBD2 (6 bases). This specimen consisted of CD4+ or CD8+ T cells sorted from blood, obtained in a trial of the OX40 agonist ivuxolimab. The TCR comes from an adult with an advanced solid tumor such as melanoma, head and neck, liver or kidney cancer. Here the CDR3 DNA reads TGTGCCAGCAGCGTAGGTGGAGGGGTCTACGAGCAGTACTTC. Its protein is CASSVGGGVYEQYF.